These 15 T cell receptor beta chains were sequenced from one sample in a study of T cells after yellow fever vaccination. TCRdb processed the 5' RACE reads anew with MiXCR; each CDR3 protein has one entry. The data contain about 160,000 distinct CDR3 sequences, about 7% of them singletons. This sample comprised CD4+ T cells sorted from PBMCs, obtained 5 days after the first yellow fever vaccination. These TCRs come from a young man who received the YFV17D yellow fever vaccine.

This clonotype was observed many times. V usage is TRBV2 and J usage is TRBJ2-7; D possibly corresponds to TRBD1 (5 bases). Trimming stripped 2 bases from V and 4 bases from J, with 12 bases between. The CDR3 sequence is 14 residues long. Germline V CDR1 and CDR2: SNHLY, FYNNEI. CDR3 in amino acids: CASSEPRVSYEQYF. The CDR3 nucleotides read TGTGCCAGCAGTGAACCCAGGGTATCGTACGAGCAGTACTTC. Filled out from reference TRBV2 and TRBJ2-7, the complete variable domain reads EPEVTQTPSHQVTQMGQEVILRCVPISNHLYFYWYRQILGQKVEFLVSFYNNEISEKSEIFDDQFSVERPDGSNFTLKIRSTKLEDSAMYFCASSEPRVSYEQYFGPGTRLTVT.

The rearrangement joins TRBV5-6 to TRBJ1-1, with D possibly matching TRBD1 (5 bases). Germline CDR1 reads SGHDT; CDR2 reads YYEEEE. CDR3 size: 13 residues. With 2 bases removed from V and 4 bases from J, the gap between germline ends came to 9 bases. CDR3 sequence reads: CASSLGVSTEAFF. CDR3 coding DNA: TGTGCCAGCAGCTTAGGGGTTTCCACTGAAGCTTTCTTT. The full variable domain, rest sourced from reference TRBV5-6 and TRBJ1-1, is DAGVTQSPTHLIKTRGQQVTLRCSPKSGHDTVSWYQQALGQGPQFIFQYYEEEERQRGNFPDRFSGHQFPNYSSELNVNALLLGDSALYLCASSLGVSTEAFFGQGTRLTVV.

This clonotype was seen ten or more times. The rearrangement links TRBV9 to TRBJ2-2; D gene unclear. The germline gives CDR1 SGDLS, CDR2 YYNGEE. This CDR3 region has 13 residues. V was pared by 4 bases and J by 2 bases, with 6 bases between. CDR3 nucleotide sequence: TGTGCCAGCAGCAGCCATAACACCGGGGAGCTGTTTTTT. This codes for CASSSHNTGELFF.

This clonotype appeared many times. The gene calls are TRBV3-1 and TRBJ2-4; TRBD1 matches at 10 bases. Germline CDR1 and CDR2: LGHDT and YNNKEL (reference sequence). Trimming removed 5 bases from V and 8 bases from J; junction bases left unmatched: 6. The CDR3 covers 14 residues. The CDR3 is CASSNRDRGDIQYF. For the CDR3, the DNA is TGTGCCAGCAGCAACCGGGACAGGGGTGACATTCAGTACTTC. The whole variable domain, filled in from reference TRBV3-1 and TRBJ2-4, reads DTAVSQTPKYLVTQMGNDKSIKCEQNLGHDTMYWYKQDSKKFLKIMFSYNNKELIINETVPNRFSPKSPDKAHLNLHINSLELGDSAVYFCASSNRDRGDIQYFGAGTRLSVL.

This clonotype appeared many times. The rearrangement links TRBV28 to TRBJ2-1; no firm D call. The germline CDR1 and CDR2 sequences are MDHEN and SYDVKM. V was clipped by 3 bases and J by 6 bases, with 12 bases between them. The CDR3 runs 14 residues. The CDR3 sequence is CASSFQVALNEQFF. The CDR3 nucleotides are TGTGCCAGCAGTTTTCAAGTAGCCCTCAATGAGCAGTTCTTC.

This clonotype occurred a few times. The chain uses TRBV7-9 and TRBJ2-2, with unresolved D. CDR3 length: 14 residues. V gave up 5 bases and J gave up 7 bases, with 14 bases separating them. Germline V gives CDR1 SEHNR, CDR2 FQNEAQ (reference sequence). CDR3 sequence (DNA): TGTGCCAGCAGCCCAACCGGACGGGTCGGGGAGCTGTTTTTT. This sequence encodes CASSPTGRVGELFF.

This clonotype was picked up many times. CDR3 residues: CASTIIYEQYF. DNA of the CDR3: TGTGCCAGCACCATCATCTACGAGCAGTACTTC. The chain joins TRBV21-1 to TRBJ2-7. TRBV21-1 is recorded as a pseudogene. The CDR3 has 11 residues.

This clonotype was counted ten times or more. CDR3 coding DNA: TGTGCCAGCAGCTTAGCAGGGACAGGGTCCTACGAGCAGTACGTC. Translation: CASSLAGTGSYEQYV. This chain connects TRBV7-2 to TRBJ2-7; 9 nucleotides align to TRBD1. V trimming: 0 bases; J trimming: 1 base; junction bases outside the gene matches: 1. The germline V gene has CDR1 SGHTA and CDR2 FQGNSA. This CDR3 region has 15 residues.

This clonotype was picked up many times. The V call is TRBV20-1, the J call TRBJ2-4; D could derive from TRBD1 or TRBD2 (6 bases each). Germline CDR1 DFQATT, CDR2 SNEGSKA (reference sequence). The CDR3 contains 13 residues. V lost 0 bases, J lost 10 bases, and 13 bases lay in between. The chain's CDR3 is CSAREGGSGIQYF. DNA of the CDR3: TGCAGTGCTAGAGAGGGGGGCTCAGGGATTCAGTACTTC.

The rearrangement uses TRBV19 and TRBJ1-2; 8 bases agree with TRBD1. The CDR3 sequence is 14 residues long. Trimming took 9 bases from V and 6 from J; bases not matched to a gene: 12. The germline V gene encodes CDR1 LNHDA and CDR2 SQIVND (reference sequence). The CDR3 here is CASERRGRLDGYTF. CDR3 DNA: TGTGCCAGCGAACGCAGGGGGCGGCTAGATGGCTACACCTTC.

This clonotype was picked up many times. This sequence joins TRBV5-6 and TRBJ2-4; 7 nucleotides line up with TRBD2. The CDR3 totals 14 residues. The germline V gene has CDR1 SGHDT and CDR2 YYEEEE. Trimming took 6 bases from V and 7 from J; bases not matched to a gene: 10. The chain's CDR3 is CASTPLGGENIQYF. CDR3 in DNA: TGTGCCAGCACCCCCCTGGGGGGGGAGAACATTCAGTACTTC.

The chain carries TRBV30 and TRBJ2-1; 11 bases match TRBD2. Germline V gene lookup returns CDR1 GTSNPN and CDR2 SVGIG (reference sequence). The V segment lost 0 bases and the J segment 3 bases; nucleotides outside the gene matches: 4. This CDR3 is 16 amino acids long. DNA of the CDR3: TGTGCCTGGAGTGTACGGGGACTAGCGGTCTACAATGAGCAGTTCTTC. Its translation: CAWSVRGLAVYNEQFF.

This clonotype was seen many times. The V call is TRBV7-9, the J call TRBJ2-3, with D possibly TRBD1 on 6 matching bases. This CDR3 contains 13 residues. Germline CDR1 reads SEHNR; CDR2 reads FQNEAQ (reference sequence). With 6 bases removed from V and 15 bases from J, the gap between germline ends came to 22 bases. The CDR3 protein is CASRNKGTNLHYF. Written as DNA, the CDR3 is TGTGCCAGCAGAAACAAAGGGACAAATCTTCATTATTTT.

V is TRBV6-5 and J is TRBJ2-7; D unclear. V lost 2 bases to trimming and J lost 2 bases, with 10 bases between them. This CDR3 is built from 14 residues. Germline V gives CDR1 MNHEY, CDR2 SVGAGI. CDR3 residues: CASSYHPQAYEQYF. CDR3 bases: TGTGCCAGCAGTTACCACCCCCAGGCCTACGAGCAGTACTTC.

This clonotype has at least ten counts. The chain uses TRBV12-3 or TRBV12-4 and TRBJ2-2; D uncertain. V lost 5 bases and J 1 base, leaving 8 bases between the germline ends. The CDR3 spans 14 residues. DNA of the CDR3: TGTGCCAGCAGTCGCCAGCGGAACACCGGGGAGCTGTTTTTT. It translates to CASSRQRNTGELFF.